This is a list of T cell receptor beta chains from one sample in a study of T-cell reconstitution after alpha-beta-depleted transplantation in children. MiXCR, applied by TCRdb to the PCR reads, yields one record per CDR3 protein. The sample has around 600,000 distinct CDR3 sequences; under 30% are singletons. The source was PBMCs, mostly from graft donor cells, collected 360 days after TCRalphabeta/CD19-depleted stem cell transplant. All receptors derive from a boy younger than two who had a stem cell transplant for acute myeloid leukemia, so the T cells may come from the graft donor. CDR3s include the opening cysteine and the closing phenylalanine or tryptophan. A D gene is named only where the DNA matches it firmly. Expanded clones are given a class, and other clones once, few, many or no size at all.

size,J,V,D,CDR3,DNA
few,TRBJ2-1,TRBV7-2,-,CASSLVRGFGDEQFF,TGTGCCAGCAGCTTAGTCAGGGGATTTGGCGATGAGCAGTTCTTC
many,TRBJ1-2,TRBV19,TRBD1,CASRTGNYGYTF,TGTGCCAGTAGGACAGGGAACTATGGCTACACCTTC
-,TRBJ1-5,TRBV12-3/TRBV12-4,-,CASGVWPDQPQHF,TGTGCCAGCGGGGTCTGGCCTGATCAGCCCCAGCATTTT
-,TRBJ2-3,TRBV20-1,-,CSARARGIDTQYF,TGCAGTGCTAGAGCTAGAGGGATTGATACGCAGTATTTT
few,TRBJ2-3,TRBV28,TRBD2,CASRGGSSTDTQYF,TGTGCCAGCAGGGGGGGGTCTAGCACAGATACGCAGTATTTT
-,TRBJ2-1,TRBV11-2,-,CASSLATGQEQFF,TGTGCCAGCAGCTTAGCAACGGGCCAAGAGCAGTTCTTC
-,TRBJ2-6,TRBV12-3/TRBV12-4,-,CASSLSAGDDSGANVLTF,TGTGCCAGCAGTTTAAGCGCAGGGGATGATTCTGGGGCCAACGTCCTGACTTTC
many,TRBJ1-6,TRBV11-2,-,CASSSYAPTGFSYNSPLHF,TGTGCCAGCAGCTCTTATGCCCCGACAGGATTCTCCTATAATTCACCCCTCCACTTT
few,TRBJ2-4,TRBV29-1,-,CSVASRLAKNIQYF,TGCAGCGTTGCTAGCCGATTAGCCAAAAACATTCAGTACTTC
-,TRBJ2-1,TRBV27,-,CASTSTGGGRSYNEQFF,TGTGCCAGCACTTCTACTGGGGGGGGCCGCTCCTACAATGAGCAGTTCTTC
-,TRBJ2-2,TRBV20-1,-,CSAYRGATGTGELFF,TGCAGTGCCTATCGGGGGGCTACCGGGACCGGGGAGCTGTTTTTT
many,TRBJ2-2,TRBV20-1,-,CSARARGAFTGELFF,TGCAGTGCTAGAGCCCGGGGGGCCTTCACCGGGGAGCTGTTTTTT
few,TRBJ1-5,TRBV20-1,-,CSATPNRPNQPQHF,TGCAGTGCTACCCCCAACAGGCCCAATCAGCCCCAGCATTTT
few,TRBJ1-6,TRBV6-1,-,CASSAGTVDSPLHF,TGTGCCAGCAGCGCCGGGACCGTGGATTCACCCCTCCACTTT
many,TRBJ2-5,TRBV12-3/TRBV12-4,-,CASSFWAGEETQYF,TGTGCCAGCAGTTTTTGGGCCGGGGAAGAGACCCAGTACTTC
-,TRBJ2-6,TRBV2,-,CASSETTTGANVLTF,TGTGCCAGCAGTGAAACGACTACTGGGGCCAACGTCCTGACTTTC
few,TRBJ1-3,TRBV20-1,-,CSARDVPNSGNTIYF,TGCAGTGCTAGAGACGTTCCCAACTCTGGAAACACCATATATTTT
-,TRBJ1-2,TRBV20-1,-,CSARDRGRSYGYTF,TGCAGTGCTAGAGATCGGGGCAGAAGCTATGGCTACACCTTC
-,TRBJ2-7,TRBV7-2,-,CASSSGSRVAYEQYF,TGTGCCAGCAGCTCCGGCTCCAGGGTGGCCTACGAGCAGTACTTC
few,TRBJ2-3,TRBV7-2,-,CASSFRTWTGTDTQYF,TGTGCCAGCAGCTTCCGAACCTGGACTGGCACAGATACGCAGTATTTT
-,TRBJ2-1,TRBV27,TRBD2,CASSLRLAGGSSYNEQFF,TGTGCCAGCAGTTTAAGACTAGCGGGGGGCTCATCCTACAATGAGCAGTTCTTC
-,TRBJ2-3,TRBV11-2,-,CASSHGWGFQYF,TGTGCCAGCAGCCACGGATGGGGTTTTCAGTATTTT
-,TRBJ2-3,TRBV6-1,TRBD1,CASGRGTGNTDTQYF,TGTGCCAGCGGGAGAGGGACAGGGAACACAGATACGCAGTATTTT
-,TRBJ2-7,TRBV27,-,CASKVLGSSYEQYF,TGTGCCAGCAAGGTCCTAGGGAGCTCCTACGAGCAGTACTTC
-,TRBJ2-2,TRBV27,-,CASSLWDTTGELFF,TGTGCCAGCAGTTTATGGGACACAACCGGGGAGCTGTTTTTT
few,TRBJ2-1,TRBV5-4,TRBD2,CASSLLAGGSYNEQFF,TGTGCCAGCAGCTTGCTAGCGGGGGGAAGTTACAATGAGCAGTTCTTC
-,TRBJ1-2,TRBV25-1,TRBD1,CASSGDRAYYGYTF,TGTGCCAGCAGTGGGGACAGGGCCTACTATGGCTACACCTTC
-,TRBJ2-7,TRBV4-3,-,CASSQDPTYEQYF,TGCGCCAGCAGCCAAGACCCTACCTACGAGCAGTACTTC
few,TRBJ2-5,TRBV7-9,TRBD2,CASSSQERGKTQYF,TGTGCCAGCAGTTCTCAAGAGCGGGGGAAGACCCAGTACTTC
-,TRBJ2-1,TRBV12-3/TRBV12-4,-,CASSRVRGEQFF,TGTGCCAGCAGTAGAGTTCGTGGTGAGCAGTTCTTC
-,TRBJ2-7,TRBV4-3,-,CASSQEPGGPFHEQYF,TGCGCCAGCAGCCAAGAACCAGGGGGGCCCTTCCACGAGCAGTACTTC
many,TRBJ2-1,TRBV29-1,TRBD2,CSAGGGQSSYNEQFF,TGCAGCGCCGGGGGGGGTCAGAGCTCCTACAATGAGCAGTTCTTC
-,TRBJ2-3,TRBV29-1,TRBD2,CSVWGGGDSPATDTQYF,TGCAGCGTATGGGGCGGGGGGGACTCACCCGCGACAGATACGCAGTATTTT
many,TRBJ2-5,TRBV29-1,-,CSVEQDGQETQYF,TGCAGCGTTGAACAGGACGGACAAGAGACCCAGTACTTC
many,TRBJ2-7,TRBV29-1,TRBD1,CSVYEDRPYEQYF,TGCAGCGTCTACGAGGACAGGCCTTACGAGCAGTACTTC
-,TRBJ2-3,TRBV10-3,-,CAISEPYQGDTQYF,TGTGCCATCAGTGAGCCCTACCAAGGAGATACGCAGTATTTT
-,TRBJ2-1,TRBV11-2,TRBD2,CASRSGGTSGENEQFF,TGTGCCAGCAGGTCGGGCGGGACTAGCGGGGAGAATGAGCAGTTCTTC
few,TRBJ2-3,TRBV7-2,-,CASSLKLRLYTDTQYF,TGTGCCAGCAGCTTAAAATTGAGGCTCTACACAGATACGCAGTATTTT
many,TRBJ2-7,TRBV4-3,-,CASSETSGRDEQYF,TGCGCCAGCAGCGAAACAAGTGGCAGGGACGAGCAGTACTTC
-,TRBJ2-2,TRBV6-4,-,CASSFEGLTGELFF,TGTGCCAGCAGTTTTGAGGGGCTCACCGGGGAGCTGTTTTTT
few,TRBJ1-1,TRBV7-2,TRBD1,CASSWADRGVYTEAFF,TGTGCCAGCAGCTGGGCGGACAGGGGTGTTTACACTGAAGCTTTCTTT
-,TRBJ2-4,TRBV15,-,CATSRECYLQYF,TGTGCCACCAGCAGAGAGTGCTACCTTCAGTACTTC
-,TRBJ1-2,TRBV5-6,-,CASSFRVDYGYTF,TGTGCCAGCAGCTTCAGGGTCGACTATGGCTACACCTTC
-,TRBJ1-3,TRBV29-1,-,CSVEDLGNTIYF,TGCAGCGTTGAAGATCTTGGAAACACCATATATTTT
few,TRBJ2-7,TRBV12-3/TRBV12-4,-,CASSFGDYEQYF,TGTGCCAGCAGTTTTGGGGACTACGAGCAGTACTTC